One sample yielded the 29 T cell receptor beta chains listed below, sequenced in a study of regulatory T cells in long-lasting Graves disease. Time point of the sample: newly diagnosed GD, antithyroid drugs for less than 3 months. The TCR library used RNA extracted from PBMCs. CDR3 regions were amplified by Arm-PCR using iRepertoire HTBI primers to build TCR beta libraries. MiXCR, run by TCRdb on the multiplex PCR reads, gives a single entry per CDR3 protein. The table has about 350,000 distinct CDR3 sequences, around 15% seen once. These data were likewise used in another study, on T cells in Graves' hyperthyroidism and ophthalmopathy.

Sequencing was performed on peripheral blood mononuclear cells (PBMCs), taken at new diagnosis, from a patient treated with antithyroid drugs. These receptors all stem from a woman aged 18 to 35 with Graves disease.

The chain employs TRBV7-3 and TRBJ1-2; D call uncertain. Germline CDR1 SGHTA, CDR2 FQGTGA. This CDR3 region has 14 residues. Trimming pared 1 base from V and 2 bases from J, leaving 8 bases between. DNA for the CDR3: TGTGCCAGCAGCTTAAGCCCGGACAACTATGGCTACACCTTC. This sequence encodes CASSLSPDNYGYTF.

This clonotype was picked up a small number of times. The genes are TRBV19 and TRBJ2-2, with 12 bases fitting TRBD1. CDR3 length equals 16 residues. Germline V gene sequence: CDR1 LNHDA, CDR2 SQIVND (reference sequence). V was pared by 2 bases and J by 7 bases, with 5 bases of the junction left unmatched. The CDR3 bases are TGTGCCAGTAGTATACACCGGGACAGGGGGCTCGGGGAGCTGTTTTTT. As protein: CASSIHRDRGLGELFF.

This clonotype has at least ten counts. The V and J genes are TRBV28 and TRBJ2-1; D not resolved. Germline V CDR1 and CDR2: MDHEN, SYDVKM. This CDR3 comprises 14 residues. Deletions cut 7 bases from V and 1 base from J, with 11 bases between. CDR3 sequence: CASKPASSYNEQFF. DNA for the CDR3: TGTGCCAGCAAACCAGCGAGTTCCTACAATGAGCAGTTCTTC.

This clonotype has more than one count but fewer than ten. The DNA of the CDR3 is TGTGCCAGTAGTCTCTCAATGAATGAGCAGTTCTTC. Protein: CASSLSMNEQFF. The V and J genes are TRBV19 and TRBJ2-1; unclear D gene. Germline V gene lookup returns CDR1 LNHDA and CDR2 SQIVND (reference sequence). The CDR3 loop spans 12 amino acids. Trimming stripped 5 bases from V and 7 bases from J, with 9 bases between.

This clonotype has ten or more counts. The V gene is TRBV11-2, the J gene TRBJ2-1, with 10 bases fitting TRBD2. The germline CDR1 and CDR2 sequences are SGHAT and FQNNGV. V trimming: 8 bases; J trimming: 6 bases; junction bases outside the gene matches: 7. The CDR3 covers 14 residues. The CDR3 is CASGRLAGRNEQFF. In DNA, the CDR3 is TGTGCCAGCGGCAGACTAGCGGGCCGCAATGAGCAGTTCTTC.

The rearrangement uses TRBV7-2 and TRBJ2-3; D is possibly TRBD2 (5 bases). Germline CDR1 reads SGHTA; CDR2 reads FQGNSA. This CDR3 contains 15 residues. V lost 4 bases and J lost 6, with 17 bases in between. The CDR3 protein is CASSSGLLQRDTQYF. The CDR3 DNA reads TGTGCCAGCAGCTCTGGACTCCTGCAGAGGGATACGCAGTATTTT.

The V and J genes are TRBV12-5 and TRBJ1-2; D is ambiguous. V lost 3 bases, J lost 8 bases, and 13 bases lay in between. Looked up from germline, CDR1 is LGHNT and CDR2 is FRNRAP. The CDR3 is 13 amino acids. CDR3 sequence reads: CASGLGGSGGYTF. Written as DNA, the CDR3 is TGTGCTAGTGGTTTAGGCGGCTCCGGAGGCTACACCTTC.

This clonotype has more than one count but fewer than ten. This may be a read error, as it is one base from a much larger clone. This chain uses TRBV2 with TRBJ2-3; 7 bases agree with TRBD1. V gave up 10 bases and J gave up 2 bases; unmatched junction bases: 6. The CDR3 has 13 amino acids. From germline, CDR1 is SNHLY and CDR2 FYNNEI. CDR3 sequence reads: CANRGSNTDTQYF. DNA for the CDR3: TGTGCCAACAGGGGCAGCAACACAGATACGCAGTATTTT.

At least ten counts were recorded for this clonotype. The chain combines TRBV12-3 or TRBV12-4 with TRBJ2-1; D call uncertain. V lost 5 bases, J lost 4 bases, and 9 bases lay in between. CDR3 length equals 13 residues. CDR3: CASSQDGYNEQFF. The CDR3 DNA is TGTGCCAGCAGTCAGGACGGATACAATGAGCAGTTCTTC.

Only a few counts were recorded for this clonotype. The chain carries TRBV7-2 and TRBJ2-7; TRBD1 might be the D (6 bases). Germline CDR1 and CDR2: SGHTA and FQGNSA. The V and J ends lost 1 base and 3 bases respectively, with 7 bases between them. This CDR3 is built from 13 residues. The CDR3 loop is CASSLEQGYEQYF. DNA of the CDR3: TGTGCCAGCAGCTTAGAACAGGGCTACGAGCAGTACTTC. The full variable domain, with the rest looked up from reference TRBV7-2 and TRBJ2-7, is GAGVSQSPSNKVTEKGKDVELRCDPISGHTALYWYRQSLGQGLEFLIYFQGNSAPDKSGLPSDRFSAERTGGSVSTLTIQRTQQEDSAVYLCASSLEQGYEQYFGPGTRLTVT.

This clonotype has just a few counts. The rearrangement uses TRBV5-1 and TRBJ2-2, with D maybe TRBD1 (5 bases). Germline CDR1 SGHRS, CDR2 YFSETQ. There are 15 residues in the CDR3. V dropped 0 bases and J dropped 6 bases, with 12 bases sitting between them. The CDR3: CASSLAGSSPGELFF. The CDR3 DNA is TGCGCCAGCAGCTTGGCAGGGTCGTCTCCCGGGGAGCTGTTTTTT.

The rearrangement joins TRBV11-2 to TRBJ1-5, with a tentative D call TRBD1 (5 bases). The CDR3 extends over 16 amino acids. V lost 5 bases to trimming and J lost 5 bases, with 19 bases between them. In germline, CDR1 is SGHAT, CDR2 FQNNGV. The CDR3 coding sequence is TGTGCCAGCAGCAGGCTGGACATCCAAGACTATCAGCCCCAGCATTTT. It is translated as CASSRLDIQDYQPQHF.

This clonotype appeared a few times. The rearrangement uses TRBV18 and TRBJ1-1, with 8 nucleotides matching TRBD1. The CDR3 has 15 residues. Germline assignment: CDR1 KGHSH and CDR2 LQKENI. Trimming removed 3 bases from V and 1 base from J; junction bases left unmatched: 4. CDR3 sequence (DNA): TGTGCCAGCTCACCGCAGGGGGCGCAGAACACTGAAGCTTTCTTT. This sequence encodes CASSPQGAQNTEAFF.

Of note for this clonotype: A far larger clone is just one base off, so this is likely a read error. This chain joins TRBV28 and TRBJ2-1; no firm D call. The J call is uncertain, as TRBJ2-5 better fits the DNA end. CDR1 is MDHEN, CDR2 SYDVKM, per germline. The CDR3 sequence is 15 residues long. The CDR3: CASSLWTSQQETQYF. The CDR3 DNA reads TGTGCCAGCAGTTTATGGACTTCGCAGCAAGAGACCCAGTACTTC.

The chain joins TRBV30 to TRBJ1-5, with D possibly TRBD1 on 5 matching bases. Germline lookup yields CDR1 GTSNPN and CDR2 SVGIG (reference sequence). The V end lost 3 bases, the J end lost 6 bases, and 12 bases lay between the germline ends. The CDR3 length is 13 residues. The CDR3 bases are TGTGCCTGGAGCGCGGCAGGGCTTCAGCCCCAGCATTTT. This codes for CAWSAAGLQPQHF.

The table lists this clonotype with a few counts. The chain employs TRBV19 and TRBJ2-1; no reliable D call. Trimming cost V 5 bases and J 1 base, with 18 bases left between them. The CDR3 is made up of 17 amino acids. Germline V gene data show CDR1 as LNHDA and CDR2 as SQIVND (reference sequence). The CDR3 nucleotides read TGTGCCAGTAGTCCCTCATTTAGAACCCCTTCCTACAATGAGCAGTTCTTC. As protein: CASSPSFRTPSYNEQFF.

This clonotype was observed a handful of times. This chain joins TRBV4-1 and TRBJ2-3; D unclear. Per the germline V gene, CDR1 is MGHRA and CDR2 is YSYEKL. V was trimmed by 1 base and J by 3 bases, leaving 11 bases between them. This CDR3 region has 15 residues. CDR3 DNA sequence: TGCGCCAGCAGCCAAGGGGGTTGGGTAACAGATACGCAGTATTTT. Protein sequence: CASSQGGWVTDTQYF.

This clonotype came up many times. The chain uses TRBV11-2 and TRBJ2-7; maybe TRBD1 (5 bases). Germline CDR1 is SGHAT and CDR2 is FQNNGV. V dropped 3 bases and J dropped 0 bases, with 15 bases sitting between them. The CDR3 totals 16 residues. This CDR3 is CASSFNRPPYSYEQYF. The CDR3 bases are TGTGCCAGCAGCTTTAACAGGCCTCCTTACTCCTACGAGCAGTACTTC.

This clonotype was counted many times. The chain carries TRBV24-1 and TRBJ2-7; weak D call: TRBD1 (6 bases). Germline V gives CDR1 KGHDR, CDR2 SFDVKD. The CDR3 contains 14 residues. Deletions cut 0 bases from V and 5 bases from J, with 10 bases between. Here the CDR3 reads CATSDLSAGDEQYF. In nucleotides, the CDR3 is TGTGCCACCAGTGATTTGTCCGCAGGGGACGAGCAGTACTTC.

Details on this clonotype: Being one base from a much bigger clone, this may be a read error. The chain employs TRBV3-1 and TRBJ1-1, with D hard to call. The CDR3 has 15 residues. V was pared by 4 bases and J by 4 bases, with 16 bases between. Germline CDR1 LGHDT, CDR2 YNNKEL (reference sequence). Written as DNA, the CDR3 is TGTGCCAGCAGCCGACGAGTAGGCAGGCCCACTGAAGCTTTCTTT. Residues: CASSRRVGRPTEAFF.

V is TRBV20-1 and J is TRBJ1-4, with no clear D. This CDR3 is 14 amino acids long. V lost 5 bases and J 5 bases, leaving 15 bases between the germline ends. The germline V gene has CDR1 DFQATT and CDR2 SNEGSKA (reference sequence). In DNA, the CDR3 is TGCAGTGCTCGACTCGGCAGGAGGAATGAAAAACTGTTTTTT. It codes for CSARLGRRNEKLFF.

This clonotype has ten or more counts. J is TRBJ1-1 and V is TRBV27, with D hard to call. The CDR3 is made up of 14 amino acids. The germline CDR1 and CDR2 sequences are MNHEY and SMNVEV (reference sequence). Trimming pared 6 bases from V and 0 bases from J, leaving 11 bases between. In DNA, the CDR3 is TGTGCCAGCAGCCCAGCCGCCATGAACACTGAAGCTTTCTTT. It is translated as CASSPAAMNTEAFF.

J is TRBJ2-1 and V is TRBV13; 11 nucleotides match TRBD1. V trimming: 5 bases; J trimming: 9 bases; junction bases outside the gene matches: 12. The length of the CDR3 is 16 residues. From germline, CDR1 is PRHDT and CDR2 FYEKMQ (reference sequence). The CDR3 loop reads CASSRPGQGVNSEQFF. In DNA, the CDR3 is TGTGCCAGCAGCCGACCGGGACAGGGGGTTAACAGTGAGCAGTTCTTC.

Ten or more counts support this clonotype. J is TRBJ1-1 and V is TRBV11-1; unclear D gene. Germline-derived CDR1 and CDR2 are SGHAT and FQDESV (reference sequence). This CDR3 comprises 15 residues. Deletions cut 6 bases from V and 3 bases from J, with 17 bases between. CDR3 loop: CASRPPLGSDTEAFF. In DNA, the CDR3 is TGTGCCAGCAGACCTCCACTGGGGTCGGACACTGAAGCTTTCTTT.

This clonotype was observed at least ten times. The CDR3 coding sequence is TGTGCCAGCAATGCGGCTAGCGGCCAAAATACGCAGTATTTT. Translating it yields CASNAASGQNTQYF. This chain joins TRBV2 and TRBJ2-3; 7 bases agree with TRBD2. CDR1 SNHLY and CDR2 FYNNEI come from the germline V gene. The junction had 11 bases not matched to a gene; V was cut back by 7 bases and J by 7 bases. The CDR3 sequence is 14 residues long.

This clonotype was counted a few times. This rearrangement joins TRBV29-1 to TRBJ1-4, with D tentatively TRBD1 (5 bases). Trimming removed 3 bases from V and 3 bases from J, with 11 bases in between. CDR3 length: 14 amino acids. From germline, CDR1 is SQVTM and CDR2 ANQGSEA. Here the CDR3 reads CSVDAGFANEKLFF. CDR3 in DNA: TGCAGCGTTGATGCAGGGTTTGCTAATGAAAAACTGTTTTTT.

This chain connects TRBV19 to TRBJ1-4; no definite D call. CDR3 length: 11 residues. V was clipped by 3 bases and J by 8 bases, with 4 bases between them. CDR1 and CDR2 (germline): LNHDA, SQIVND (reference sequence). CDR3 protein: CASSIGEKLFF. DNA for the CDR3: TGTGCCAGTAGTATCGGAGAAAAACTGTTTTTT.

In its sample, this clonotype was seen a few times. V and J are TRBV10-3 and TRBJ1-5; maybe TRBD1 (5 bases). Germline CDR1 is ENHRY and CDR2 is SYGVKD. This CDR3 spans 14 amino acids. Trimming took 8 bases from V and 3 from J, leaving 14 bases between them. The CDR3, as DNA: TGTGCCATCGGGGGGGAGAGAAACAATCAGCCCCAGCATTTT. This sequence encodes CAIGGERNNQPQHF.

This clonotype was seen repeatedly, ten times or more. The chain recombines TRBV15 with TRBJ2-3; D may be TRBD2 (6 bases). This CDR3 spans 16 amino acids. CDR1 and CDR2 (germline): LNHNV, YYDKDF (reference sequence). Trimming removed 5 bases from V and 8 bases from J, with 23 bases in between. This CDR3 is CATSGTAGIHGGTQYF. The DNA of the CDR3 is TGTGCCACCAGCGGTACCGCGGGGATCCATGGGGGTACGCAGTATTTT.